A single sample gave rise to the 30 T cell receptor beta chains below, sequenced in a study of T cell clonality in common variable immunodeficiency. Clones were sequenced by immunoSEQ multiplex PCR, and TCRdb holds only the in-frame ones, with some missing. The sample presents fewer than 55,000 clones, none singletons. The sequencing sample was made of peripheral blood mononuclear cells. These receptors all come from a person aged 18 to 70 in good health.

About this clone: The read falls 3 residues short of the CDR3 end, and the missing part is taken from the germline J gene. The chain uses TRBV18 and TRBJ1-5; a possible D gene is TRBD1 (6 bases). Germline CDR1 KGHSH, CDR2 LQKENI. This CDR3 spans 14 amino acids. Trimming stripped 4 bases from V and 3 bases from J, with 10 bases between. CDR3 in amino acids: CASSQQGNNQPQHF. CDR3 bases read: TGTGCCAGCTCACAGCAGGGGAACAATCAGCCC.

This clone was seen ten or more times. Read data end 3 residues before the CDR3 end; the end is taken from the germline J gene. This chain joins TRBV5-1 and TRBJ2-2, with TRBD2 matching over 10 bases. The CDR3 spans 15 residues. Germline loops: CDR1 SGHRS, CDR2 YFSETQ. V shed 4 bases and J 5 bases; nucleotides not matched to a gene: 5. The chain's CDR3 is CASSALAGGTGELFF. The CDR3 bases that were read are TGCGCCAGCAGCGCGTTAGCGGGGGGAACCGGGGAG.

This clone was seen ten or more times. The CDR3 end is not reached by the read, which stops 3 residues before it; the germline J gene fills it in. The V call is TRBV30, the J call TRBJ2-1, with 8 nucleotides matching TRBD2. Germline V gene sequence: CDR1 GTSNPN, CDR2 SVGIG (reference sequence). This CDR3 comprises 14 residues. V shed 0 bases, J shed 7 bases, and the junction held 5 bases outside the gene matches. The sequenced CDR3 bases are TGTGCCTGGAGTGTTATAGCGGGGCCAAATGAG. As protein: CAWSVIAGPNE. The complete CDR3 sequence is CAWSVIAGPNEQFF.

This clone was counted between two and nine times. Coverage ceases 3 residues before the CDR3 finishes, and the germline J gene fills in the end. This chain links TRBV2 with TRBJ2-7; 7 bases line up with TRBD2. The V and J ends lost 5 bases and 4 bases, in that order; junction bases with no gene match: 2. Per the germline V gene, CDR1 is SNHLY and CDR2 is FYNNEI. CDR3 length: 12 amino acids. Partial CDR3 DNA: TGTGCCAGCAGTCGGCGGGAGTACGAG. Translation: CASSRREYE. Given in full, the CDR3 is CASSRREYEQYF.

A word on this clone: The read ends 3 residues shy of where the CDR3 ends; the end is completed using the germline J gene. This chain links TRBV13 with TRBJ2-3; 8 bases map to TRBD2. V trimming: 5 bases; J trimming: 3 bases; junction bases outside the gene matches: 7. The CDR3 consists of 15 residues. Germline lookup yields CDR1 PRHDT and CDR2 FYEKMQ (reference sequence). CDR3 sequence: CASSGSRGGTDTQYF. The part of the CDR3 DNA that was read is TGTGCCAGCAGCGGCTCCCGGGGGGGAACAGATACG.

About this clone: The sequenced fragment ends 3 residues before the CDR3 boundary, so the rest is inferred from the germline J gene. V usage is TRBV30 and J usage is TRBJ1-2, with D perhaps TRBD1 (6 bases). This CDR3 spans 13 amino acids. Germline CDR1 is GTSNPN and CDR2 is SVGIG (reference sequence). CDR3 DNA, as far as it was read: TGTGCCTGGAGCTCCGGGACACACAATGAC. This sequence encodes CAWSSGTHND. The whole CDR3 reads CAWSSGTHNDYTF.

With regard to this clone: The CDR3 goes on 3 residues after the read ends, and that part is filled in from the germline J gene. The chain recombines TRBV6-4 with TRBJ1-6; D gene uncertain. The V and J ends lost 0 bases and 10 bases respectively, with 7 bases between them. Germline assignment: CDR1 MRHNA and CDR2 SNTAGT. The CDR3 runs to 13 residues. This CDR3 reads CASSDSISSPLHF. The sequenced CDR3 bases are TGTGCCAGCAGTGACTCGATAAGCTCACCC.

Many counts were recorded for this clone. The CDR3 end falls 3 residues outside the read, so it is completed with the germline J gene. The chain has TRBV5-6 and TRBJ2-5; 8 nucleotides line up with TRBD1. With 1 base clipped from V and 4 bases from J, the junction kept 3 bases outside the gene matches. The length of the CDR3 is 14 residues. CDR1 is SGHDT and CDR2 is YYEEEE in the germline V gene. CDR3 sequence reads: CASSLPGTGETQYF. CDR3 bases read: TGTGCCAGCAGCTTGCCCGGGACAGGAGAGACC.

This clone was seen many times. With the read ending 3 residues before the CDR3 end, the germline J gene is used to fill in that end. V is TRBV29-1 and J is TRBJ1-2; 8 bases fit TRBD1. Germline assignment: CDR1 SQVTM and CDR2 ANQGSEA. The CDR3 sequence is 11 residues long. Incomplete CDR3 DNA: TGCAGCGTTCCGACAGGGGCCGGC. This gives the protein CSVPTGAG. The whole CDR3 protein reads CSVPTGAGYTF.

This clone has at least ten counts. The CDR3 end falls 3 residues outside the read, so it is completed with the germline J gene. The chain has TRBV20-1 and TRBJ2-2, with 9 nucleotides matching TRBD1. The length of the CDR3 is 19 residues. V was pared by 0 bases and J by 2 bases, with 13 bases of the junction left unmatched. Germline values: CDR1 DFQATT, CDR2 SNEGSKA (reference sequence). The part of the CDR3 DNA that was read is TGCAGTGCTAGAGATCTCGTGACAGGGGGGTCGAAAAACACCGGGGAG. It specifies CSARDLVTGGSKNTGE. Given in full, the CDR3 is CSARDLVTGGSKNTGELFF.

This clone has a count of ten or more. Read data end 3 residues before the CDR3 end; the end is taken from the germline J gene. The V call is TRBV5-1, the J call TRBJ2-2; a possible D gene is TRBD1 (6 bases). Germline V gene lookup returns CDR1 SGHRS and CDR2 YFSETQ. The V end was cut by 4 bases, the J end by 5 bases, with 9 bases between. The CDR3 is made up of 13 amino acids. CDR3 amino acids: CASSATGTGELFF. The sequenced part of the CDR3 DNA is TGCGCCAGCAGCGCCACAGGGACCGGGGAG. The full variable domain, completed using reference TRBV5-1 and TRBJ2-2, is KAGVTQTPRYLIKTRGQQVTLSCSPISGHRSVSWYQQTPGQGLQFLFEYFSETQRNKGNFPGRFSGRQFSNSRSEMNVSTLELGDSALYLCASSATGTGELFFGEGSRLTVL.

This clone was counted ten times or more. The read ends 3 residues before the CDR3 terminus; that terminus is restored from the germline J gene. V and J are TRBV19 and TRBJ2-3; the D gene is possibly TRBD1 (6 bases). Trimming shortened V by 5 bases and J by 4 bases, and 10 bases separated the two germline ends. The CDR3 length is 13 residues. From germline, CDR1 is LNHDA and CDR2 SQIVND (reference sequence). The sequenced part of the CDR3 DNA is TGTGCCAGTAGTTGGGACATTTCAGATACG. Its translation: CASSWDISDT. The CDR3 as a whole reads CASSWDISDTQYF.

The sample holds many counts of this clone. The read ends 3 residues before the CDR3 terminus; that terminus is restored from the germline J gene. The chain carries TRBV6-1 and TRBJ1-2, with D possibly being TRBD1 (6 bases). This CDR3 contains 15 residues. CDR1 is MNHNS, CDR2 SASEGT, per germline. V was clipped by 0 bases and J by 3 bases, with 11 bases between them. Here the CDR3 reads CASSEAHTGHYGYTF. The covered CDR3 bases are TGTGCCAGCAGTGAAGCGCACACAGGGCACTATGGC.

This clone was counted between two and nine times. Sequencing ends 3 residues short of the CDR3 end; the germline J gene provides the rest. The chain recombines TRBV19 with TRBJ1-5; possible D gene TRBD1, 6 bases. The germline CDR1 and CDR2 sequences are LNHDA and SQIVND (reference sequence). The V end lost 6 bases, the J end lost 5 bases, and 14 bases lay between the germline ends. The CDR3 is made up of 14 amino acids. CDR3 sequence reads: CASRAAQGYQPQHF. CDR3 bases read: TGTGCCAGTAGGGCGGCTCAGGGGTATCAGCCC.

Ten or more counts support this clone. Coverage ceases 3 residues before the CDR3 finishes, and the germline J gene fills in the end. This chain links TRBV11-2 with TRBJ2-2; D may be TRBD1 or TRBD2 (5 bases each). Deletions cut 5 bases from V and 6 bases from J, with 10 bases between. This CDR3 region has 13 residues. Per the germline V gene, CDR1 is SGHAT and CDR2 is FQNNGV. CDR3 sequence: CASSPRGAGELFF. The DNA read from the CDR3 is TGTGCCAGCAGCCCCCGAGGGGCCGGGGAG.

In this sample, this clone turned up many times. Coverage ceases 3 residues before the CDR3 finishes, and the germline J gene fills in the end. The rearrangement uses TRBV7-9 and TRBJ2-1; D may be TRBD1 (5 bases). The CDR3 is made up of 15 amino acids. Deletions cut 1 base from V and 6 bases from J, with 13 bases between. Per the germline V gene, CDR1 is SEHNR and CDR2 is FQNEAQ (reference sequence). This chain's CDR3 is CASSLEGPRRNEQFF. The sequenced CDR3 bases are TGTGCCAGCAGCTTAGAGGGGCCCAGGCGCAATGAG.

This clone was seen ten or more times. The observed sequence ends 3 residues before the CDR3 terminus, with the missing tail filled in from the germline J gene. The chain couples TRBV6-4 to TRBJ2-2; D is perhaps TRBD1 (5 bases). Germline lookup yields CDR1 MRHNA and CDR2 SNTAGT. Trimming cost V 3 bases and J 1 base, with 12 bases left between them. This CDR3 spans 16 amino acids. CDR3 DNA, as far as it was read: TGTGCCAGCAGTGAGAGATGGACACAGAACACCGGGGAG. Translation gives CASSERWTQNTGE. The CDR3 in its entirety is CASSERWTQNTGELFF.

This clone turned up a few times. The read falls 3 residues short of the CDR3 end, and the missing part is taken from the germline J gene. V usage is TRBV7-6 and J usage is TRBJ1-3; a possible D gene is TRBD1 (5 bases). In germline, CDR1 is SGHVS, CDR2 FNYEAQ. V dropped 1 base and J dropped 0 bases, with 10 bases sitting between them. The CDR3 covers 16 residues. CDR3 protein: CASSLGQLDSGNTIYF. The sequenced part of the CDR3 DNA is TGTGCCAGCAGCTTAGGACAGCTTGACTCTGGAAACACC. The entire variable domain, with the rest obtained from reference TRBV7-6 and TRBJ1-3, is as follows: GAGVSQSPRYKVTKRGQDVALRCDPISGHVSLYWYRQALGQGPEFLTYFNYEAQQDKSGLPNDRFSAERPEGSISTLTIQRTEQRDSAMYRCASSLGQLDSGNTIYFGEGSWLTVV.

This clone appeared many times. Incomplete CDR3 DNA: TGCAGTGCTAGACGTGGGACAGCTAAATATCAGCCC. This encodes CSARRGTAKYQP. The whole CDR3 sequence is CSARRGTAKYQPQHF. J is TRBJ1-5 and V is TRBV20-1, with 7 bases matching TRBD1. The CDR3 extends 3 residues past the end of the read, so its final part is completed from the germline J gene. Looked up from germline, CDR1 is DFQATT and CDR2 is SNEGSKA (reference sequence). The CDR3 totals 15 residues. Losses at the gene ends were 2 bases for V and 5 bases for J; bases not matched to a gene: 9.

Many counts were recorded for this clone. The read terminates 3 residues ahead of where the CDR3 ends, so the germline J gene completes it. The genes are TRBV19 and TRBJ1-5; 10 bases are shared with TRBD1. V lost 3 bases, J lost 2 bases, and 7 bases stayed unmatched. Germline V gene sequence: CDR1 LNHDA, CDR2 SQIVND (reference sequence). This CDR3 comprises 17 residues. This CDR3 reads CASSIKRTGGGNQPQHF. CDR3 bases read: TGTGCCAGTAGTATCAAAAGGACAGGGGGTGGCAATCAGCCC.

This clone appeared a few times. The read stops 3 residues short of the end of the CDR3; the missing end is completed from the germline J gene. The rearrangement uses TRBV7-3 and TRBJ1-5, with 7 bases fitting TRBD1. Germline CDR1 reads SGHTA; CDR2 reads FQGTGA. V shed 0 bases, J shed 7 bases, and the junction held 6 bases outside the gene matches. The CDR3 has 15 amino acids. Incomplete CDR3 DNA: TGTGCCAGCAGCTTAACGGGCGACAGGGTCCAGCCC. Encoded protein: CASSLTGDRVQP. The CDR3 reads in full as CASSLTGDRVQPQHF.

This clone was counted at least ten times. The CDR3 extends 3 residues past the end of the read, so its final part is completed from the germline J gene. The chain recombines TRBV7-9 with TRBJ1-1, with a weak D call TRBD1 (6 bases). Trimming stripped 5 bases from V and 3 bases from J, with 10 bases between. Per the germline V gene, CDR1 is SEHNR and CDR2 is FQNEAQ (reference sequence). The CDR3 is made up of 13 amino acids. CDR3 sequence reads: CASSETGYTEAFF. CDR3 DNA (partial): TGTGCCAGCAGCGAGACAGGTTACACTGAA.

This clone was seen many times. The CDR3 is cut off 3 residues early in the read; its end comes from the germline J gene. The V gene is TRBV6-7, the J gene TRBJ2-4; D is unclear. TRBV6-7 is assigned to the ORF class and has an uncertain function. V was pared by 0 bases and J by 8 bases, with 8 bases between. The CDR3 has 13 residues. The CDR3 bases that were read are TGTGCCAGCAGTTACTCGCGAGTGCACATT. Its protein product is CASSYSRVHI. The CDR3, in full, reads CASSYSRVHIQYF.

This clone came up many times. The CDR3 end lies 3 residues beyond the end of the read and is filled in from the germline J gene. The chain employs TRBV19 and TRBJ1-2, with a tentative D call TRBD1 (6 bases). Germline V lookup: CDR1 LNHDA, CDR2 SQIVND (reference sequence). Trimming left V 4 bases short and J 6 bases short, with 15 bases between. This CDR3 spans 14 amino acids. The CDR3 here is CASSSGNRVDGYTF. CDR3 DNA, as far as it was read: TGTGCCAGTAGTAGCGGAAACAGGGTGGATGGC. The full variable domain, its missing parts supplied by reference TRBV19 and TRBJ1-2, is DGGITQSPKYLFRKEGQNVTLSCEQNLNHDAMYWYRQDPGQGLRLIYYSQIVNDFQKGDIAEGYSVSREKKESFPLTVTSAQKNPTAFYLCASSSGNRVDGYTFGSGTRLTVV.

A note on this clone: The read finishes 3 residues shy of the CDR3 end, and the germline J gene is used to complete it. This chain uses TRBV19 with TRBJ1-2; TRBD1 is a possible D gene (5 bases). Looked up from germline, CDR1 is LNHDA and CDR2 is SQIVND (reference sequence). The CDR3 has 15 residues. This chain's CDR3 is CASRRLAGETYEYTF. The CDR3 DNA, read in part, is TGTGCCAGTAGGCGACTAGCGGGGGAAACCTACGAG.

This clone was recorded many times. The part of the CDR3 DNA that was read is TGTGCCAGTAGTATAGATCCCCCGGCAGGGGGTTCATCTAATGAAAAA. It is translated as CASSIDPPAGGSSNEK. The CDR3, in full, reads CASSIDPPAGGSSNEKLFF. The chain employs TRBV19 and TRBJ1-4; 7 bases map to TRBD1. With the read ending 3 residues before the CDR3 end, the germline J gene is used to fill in that end. Germline V CDR1 and CDR2: LNHDA, SQIVND (reference sequence). The CDR3 runs 19 residues. Unmatched junction bases numbered 13, after V lost 0 bases and J lost 3 bases. The variable domain in full, with the rest retrieved from reference TRBV19 and TRBJ1-4, is DGGITQSPKYLFRKEGQNVTLSCEQNLNHDAMYWYRQDPGQGLRLIYYSQIVNDFQKGDIAEGYSVSREKKESFPLTVTSAQKNPTAFYLCASSIDPPAGGSSNEKLFFGSGTQLSVL.

This clone was seen many times. Read coverage stops 3 residues before the CDR3 terminus; the germline J gene supplies the remainder. V and J are TRBV7-2 and TRBJ1-3, with D maybe TRBD1 (5 bases). CDR1 is SGHTA and CDR2 is FQGNSA in the germline V gene. Trimming left V 5 bases short and J 4 bases short, with 9 bases between. The CDR3 consists of 13 residues. The CDR3 DNA, read in part, is TGTGCCAGCAGCCCGGACATAGGAAACACC. This gives the protein CASSPDIGNT. Given in full, the CDR3 is CASSPDIGNTIYF.

This clone was counted a few times. A read error may account for a junction end that differs from germline. This CDR3 is CSAGTSGGSETQYF. The sequenced CDR3 bases are TGCAGTGCTGGGACTAGCGGGGGGTCAGAGACG. The chain couples TRBV20-1 to TRBJ2-3, with 15 positions matching TRBD2. The CDR3 end lies 3 residues beyond the end of the read and is filled in from the germline J gene. Germline values: CDR1 DFQATT, CDR2 SNEGSKA (reference sequence). The CDR3 consists of 14 residues.

In this sample, this clone turned up many times. Read sequence stops 3 residues before the CDR3 end, and the germline J gene provides the missing end. The rearrangement uses TRBV20-1 and TRBJ2-2, with no clear D. The CDR3 totals 11 residues. Per the germline V gene, CDR1 is DFQATT and CDR2 is SNEGSKA (reference sequence). The CDR3 reads CSARISERLFF. CDR3 DNA (partial): TGCAGTGCTAGAATTTCCGAGCGG.

This clone was picked up many times. The read ends 3 residues before the CDR3 terminus; that terminus is restored from the germline J gene. The chain is built from TRBV5-1 and TRBJ2-1; 12 nucleotides agree with TRBD2. With V trimmed by 2 bases and J by 8 bases, 5 bases remained unmatched. The CDR3 runs 15 residues. The germline V gene has CDR1 SGHRS and CDR2 YFSETQ. The CDR3 bases that were read are TGCGCCAGCAGCTTCGGGCTAGCGGGAGGGTATGAG. This sequence encodes CASSFGLAGGYE. The full-length CDR3 reads as CASSFGLAGGYEQFF.